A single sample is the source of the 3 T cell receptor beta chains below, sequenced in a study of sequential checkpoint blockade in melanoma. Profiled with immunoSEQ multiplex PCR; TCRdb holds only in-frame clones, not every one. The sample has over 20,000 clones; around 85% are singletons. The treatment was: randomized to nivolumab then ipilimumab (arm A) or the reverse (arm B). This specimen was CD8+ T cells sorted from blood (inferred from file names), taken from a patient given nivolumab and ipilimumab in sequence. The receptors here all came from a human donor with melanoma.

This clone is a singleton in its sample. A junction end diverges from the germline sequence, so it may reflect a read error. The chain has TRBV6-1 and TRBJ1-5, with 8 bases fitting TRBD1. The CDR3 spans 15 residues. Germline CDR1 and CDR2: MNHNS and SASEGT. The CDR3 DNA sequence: TGTGCCAGCACCGGAAGGACAGGGAGCAACCAGCCCCAGCATTTT. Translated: CASTGRTGSNQPQHF.

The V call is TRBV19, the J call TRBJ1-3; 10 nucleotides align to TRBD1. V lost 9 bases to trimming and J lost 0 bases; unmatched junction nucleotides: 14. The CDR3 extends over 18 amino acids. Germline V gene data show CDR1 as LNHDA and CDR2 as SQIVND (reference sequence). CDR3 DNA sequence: TGTGCCAGCGACGAAACTCCGGGACAGGGGATCTCTGGAAACACCATATATTTT. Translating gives CASDETPGQGISGNTIYF.

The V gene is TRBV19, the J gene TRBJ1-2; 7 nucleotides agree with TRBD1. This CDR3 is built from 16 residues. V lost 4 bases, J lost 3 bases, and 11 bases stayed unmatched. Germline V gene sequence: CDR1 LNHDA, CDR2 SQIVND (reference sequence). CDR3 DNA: TGTGCCAGTAGTACACAGGCAGGACAGGCCTACTATGGCTACACCTTC. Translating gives CASSTQAGQAYYGYTF.